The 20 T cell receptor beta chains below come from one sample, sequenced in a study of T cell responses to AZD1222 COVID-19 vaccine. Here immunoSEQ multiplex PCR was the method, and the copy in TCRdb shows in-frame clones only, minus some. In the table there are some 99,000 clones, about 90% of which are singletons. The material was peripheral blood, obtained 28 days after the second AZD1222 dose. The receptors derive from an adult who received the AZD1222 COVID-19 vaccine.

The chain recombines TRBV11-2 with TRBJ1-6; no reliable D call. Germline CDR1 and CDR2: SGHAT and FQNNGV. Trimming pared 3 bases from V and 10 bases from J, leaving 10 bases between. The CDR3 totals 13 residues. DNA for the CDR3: TGTGCCAGCAGCTTTGGCTCTATATCACCCCTCCACTTT. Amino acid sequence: CASSFGSISPLHF.

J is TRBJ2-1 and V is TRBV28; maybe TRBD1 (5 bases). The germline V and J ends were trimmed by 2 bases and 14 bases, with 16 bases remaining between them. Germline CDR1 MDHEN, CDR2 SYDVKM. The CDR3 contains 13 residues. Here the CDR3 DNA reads TGTGCCAGCAGTTTAGGCAGGGCCACCTGGAAGTTCTTC. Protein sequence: CASSLGRATWKFF.

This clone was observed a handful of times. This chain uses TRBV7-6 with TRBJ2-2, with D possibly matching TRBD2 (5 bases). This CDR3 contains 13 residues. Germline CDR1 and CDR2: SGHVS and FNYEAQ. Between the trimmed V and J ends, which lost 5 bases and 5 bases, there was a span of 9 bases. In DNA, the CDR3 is TGTGCCAGCAGCCCCCGCGGGACCGGGGAGCTGTTTTTT. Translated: CASSPRGTGELFF. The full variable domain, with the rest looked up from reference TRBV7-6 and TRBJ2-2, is GAGVSQSPRYKVTKRGQDVALRCDPISGHVSLYWYRQALGQGPEFLTYFNYEAQQDKSGLPNDRFSAERPEGSISTLTIQRTEQRDSAMYRCASSPRGTGELFFGEGSRLTVL.

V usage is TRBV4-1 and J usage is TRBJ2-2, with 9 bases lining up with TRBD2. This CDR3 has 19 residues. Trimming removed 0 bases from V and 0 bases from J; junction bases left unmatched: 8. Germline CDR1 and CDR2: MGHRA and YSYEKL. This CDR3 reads CASSQESLAGYANTGELFF. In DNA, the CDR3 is TGCGCCAGCAGCCAAGAGTCACTAGCGGGTTACGCGAACACCGGGGAGCTGTTTTTT.

CDR3 loop: CASRRQVTDTQYF. DNA for the CDR3: TGTGCCAGCAGACGACAGGTCACAGATACGCAGTATTTT. The chain couples TRBV12-3 or TRBV12-4 to TRBJ2-3; D possibly corresponds to TRBD1 (6 bases). There are 13 residues in the CDR3. V gave up 6 bases and J gave up 2 bases, with 9 bases separating them.

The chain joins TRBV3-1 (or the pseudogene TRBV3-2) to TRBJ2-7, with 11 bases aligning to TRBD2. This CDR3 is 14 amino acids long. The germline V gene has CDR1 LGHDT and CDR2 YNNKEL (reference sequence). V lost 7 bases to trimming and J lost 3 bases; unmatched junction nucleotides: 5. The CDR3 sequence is CASTLAGGYYEQYF. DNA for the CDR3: TGTGCCAGCACCCTAGCGGGGGGCTACTACGAGCAGTACTTC.

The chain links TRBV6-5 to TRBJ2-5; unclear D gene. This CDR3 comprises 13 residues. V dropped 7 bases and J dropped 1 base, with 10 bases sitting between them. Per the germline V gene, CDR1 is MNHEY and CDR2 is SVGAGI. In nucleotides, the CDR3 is TGTGCCAGCACTGCTTTGCTCCAAGAGACCCAGTACTTC. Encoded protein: CASTALLQETQYF.

CDR3 bases: TGTGCCAGCAGTTTATCGTCCCGGGGCCCCTACGAGCAGTACTTC. Translation gives CASSLSSRGPYEQYF. The rearrangement joins TRBV27 to TRBJ2-7, with D perhaps assigned TRBD1 or TRBD2 (5 bases each). This CDR3 contains 15 residues. Trimming stripped 0 bases from V and 2 bases from J, with 11 bases between. CDR1 MNHEY and CDR2 SMNVEV come from the germline V gene (reference sequence).

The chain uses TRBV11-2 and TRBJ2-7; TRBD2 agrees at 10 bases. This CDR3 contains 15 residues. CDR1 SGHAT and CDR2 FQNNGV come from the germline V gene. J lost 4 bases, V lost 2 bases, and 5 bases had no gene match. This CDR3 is CASSLPAGGPYEQYF. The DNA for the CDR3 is TGTGCCAGCAGCTTACCAGCGGGAGGGCCTTACGAGCAGTACTTC.

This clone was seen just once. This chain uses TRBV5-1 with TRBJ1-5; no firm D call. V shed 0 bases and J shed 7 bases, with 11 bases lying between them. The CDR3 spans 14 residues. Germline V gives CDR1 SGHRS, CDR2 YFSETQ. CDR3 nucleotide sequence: TGCGCCAGCAGCTTGGCGGAGGGCGGGCAGCCCCAGCATTTT. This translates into CASSLAEGGQPQHF.

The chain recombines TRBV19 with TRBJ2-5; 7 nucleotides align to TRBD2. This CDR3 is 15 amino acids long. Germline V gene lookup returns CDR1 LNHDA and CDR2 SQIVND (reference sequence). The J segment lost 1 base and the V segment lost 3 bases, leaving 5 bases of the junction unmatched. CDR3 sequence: CASSIGGLIQETQYF. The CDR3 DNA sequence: TGTGCCAGTAGTATCGGGGGGTTGATCCAAGAGACCCAGTACTTC.

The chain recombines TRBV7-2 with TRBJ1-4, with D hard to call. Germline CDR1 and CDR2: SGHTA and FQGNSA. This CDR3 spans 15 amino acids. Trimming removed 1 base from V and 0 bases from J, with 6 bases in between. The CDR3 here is CASSLVGATNEKLFF. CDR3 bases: TGTGCCAGCAGCTTAGTTGGGGCAACTAATGAAAAACTGTTTTTT.

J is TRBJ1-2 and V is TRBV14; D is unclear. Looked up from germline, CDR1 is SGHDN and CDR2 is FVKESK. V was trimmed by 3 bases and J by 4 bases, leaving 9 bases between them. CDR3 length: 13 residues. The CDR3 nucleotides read TGTGCCAGCAGCCACCCGTCGGGCTATGGCTACACCTTC. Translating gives CASSHPSGYGYTF.

This CDR3 is CASTGQGWGYTEAFF. CDR3 sequence (DNA): TGTGCCAGCACGGGACAGGGGTGGGGGTACACTGAAGCTTTCTTT. The V gene is TRBV25-1, the J gene TRBJ1-1; 10 nucleotides agree with TRBD1. J lost 3 bases, V lost 7 bases, and 8 bases had no gene match. Germline values: CDR1 MGHDK, CDR2 SYGVNS. The CDR3 loop spans 15 amino acids.

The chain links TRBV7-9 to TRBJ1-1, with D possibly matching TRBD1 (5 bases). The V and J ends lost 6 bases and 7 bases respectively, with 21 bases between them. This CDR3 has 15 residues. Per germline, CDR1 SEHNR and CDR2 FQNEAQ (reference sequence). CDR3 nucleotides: TGTGCCAGCAGTTGGGTCGGGGCAACTGTTGTTGAAGCTTTCTTT. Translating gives CASSWVGATVVEAFF.

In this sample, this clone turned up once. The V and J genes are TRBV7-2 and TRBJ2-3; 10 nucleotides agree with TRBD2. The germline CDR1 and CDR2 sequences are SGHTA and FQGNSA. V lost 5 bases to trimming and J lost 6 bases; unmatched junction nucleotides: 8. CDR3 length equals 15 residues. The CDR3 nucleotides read TGTGCCAGCAGCATGAGCGGGGGGGCGCTGGATACGCAGTATTTT. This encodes CASSMSGGALDTQYF.

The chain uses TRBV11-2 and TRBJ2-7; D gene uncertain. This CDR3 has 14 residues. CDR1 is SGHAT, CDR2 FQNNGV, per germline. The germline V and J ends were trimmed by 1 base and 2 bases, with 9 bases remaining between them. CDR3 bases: TGTGCCAGCAGCTTAGGCTGGCCTACCTACGAGCAGTACTTC. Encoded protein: CASSLGWPTYEQYF. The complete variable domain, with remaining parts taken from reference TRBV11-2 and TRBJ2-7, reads EAGVAQSPRYKIIEKRQSVAFWCNPISGHATLYWYQQILGQGPKLLIQFQNNGVVDDSQLPKDRFSAERLKGVDSTLKIQPAKLEDSAVYLCASSLGWPTYEQYFGPGTRLTVT.

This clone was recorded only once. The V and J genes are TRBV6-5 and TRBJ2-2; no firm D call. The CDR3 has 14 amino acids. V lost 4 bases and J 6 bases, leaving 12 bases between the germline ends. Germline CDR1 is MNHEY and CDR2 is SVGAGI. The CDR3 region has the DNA TGTGCCAGCAGTTCCGGACGATACCCCGGGGAGCTGTTTTTT. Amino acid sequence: CASSSGRYPGELFF.

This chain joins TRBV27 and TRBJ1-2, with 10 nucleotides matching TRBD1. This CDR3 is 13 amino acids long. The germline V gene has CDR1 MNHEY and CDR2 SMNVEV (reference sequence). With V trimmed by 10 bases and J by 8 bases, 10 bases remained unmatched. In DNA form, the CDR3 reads TGTGCCACCCAGGGACAGGGGATGAGGGGCTACACCTTC. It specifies CATQGQGMRGYTF.

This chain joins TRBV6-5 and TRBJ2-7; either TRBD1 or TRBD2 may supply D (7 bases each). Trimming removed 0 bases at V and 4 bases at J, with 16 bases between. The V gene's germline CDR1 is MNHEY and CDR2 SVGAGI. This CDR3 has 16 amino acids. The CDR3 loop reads CASSYSKGQGGYEQYF. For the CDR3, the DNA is TGTGCCAGCAGTTACTCGAAGGGCCAGGGGGGGTACGAGCAGTACTTC.